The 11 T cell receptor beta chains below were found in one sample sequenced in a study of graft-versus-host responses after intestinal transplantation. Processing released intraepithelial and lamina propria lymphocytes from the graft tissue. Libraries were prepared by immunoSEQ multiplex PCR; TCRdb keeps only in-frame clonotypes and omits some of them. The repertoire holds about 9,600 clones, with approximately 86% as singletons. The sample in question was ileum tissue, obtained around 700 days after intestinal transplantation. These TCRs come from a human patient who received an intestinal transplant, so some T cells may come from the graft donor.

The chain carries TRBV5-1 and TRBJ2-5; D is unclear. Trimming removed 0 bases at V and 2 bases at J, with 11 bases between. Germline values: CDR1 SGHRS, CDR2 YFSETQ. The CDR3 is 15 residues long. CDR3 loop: CASSLAQATQETQYF. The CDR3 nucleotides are TGCGCCAGCAGCTTGGCCCAAGCCACTCAAGAGACCCAGTACTTC. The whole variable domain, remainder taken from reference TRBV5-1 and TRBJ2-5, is KAGVTQTPRYLIKTRGQQVTLSCSPISGHRSVSWYQQTPGQGLQFLFEYFSETQRNKGNFPGRFSGRQFSNSRSEMNVSTLELGDSALYLCASSLAQATQETQYFGPGTRLLVL.

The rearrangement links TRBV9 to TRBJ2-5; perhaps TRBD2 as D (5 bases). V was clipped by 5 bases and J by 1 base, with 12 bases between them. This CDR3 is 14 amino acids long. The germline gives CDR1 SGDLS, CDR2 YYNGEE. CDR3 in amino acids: CASSTAEAQETQYF. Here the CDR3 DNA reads TGTGCCAGCAGTACAGCGGAGGCCCAAGAGACCCAGTACTTC.

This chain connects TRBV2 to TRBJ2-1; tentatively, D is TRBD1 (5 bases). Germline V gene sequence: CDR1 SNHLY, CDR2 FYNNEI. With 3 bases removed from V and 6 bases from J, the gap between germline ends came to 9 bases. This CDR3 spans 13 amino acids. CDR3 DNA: TGTGCCAGCAGTGATAAACAGGTCAATGAGCAGTTCTTC. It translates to CASSDKQVNEQFF.

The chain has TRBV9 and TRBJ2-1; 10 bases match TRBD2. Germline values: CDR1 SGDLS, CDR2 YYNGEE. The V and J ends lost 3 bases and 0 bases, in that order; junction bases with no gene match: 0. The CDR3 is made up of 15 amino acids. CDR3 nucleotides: TGTGCCAGCAGCGGACTAGCGGGCTCCTACAATGAGCAGTTCTTC. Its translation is CASSGLAGSYNEQFF.

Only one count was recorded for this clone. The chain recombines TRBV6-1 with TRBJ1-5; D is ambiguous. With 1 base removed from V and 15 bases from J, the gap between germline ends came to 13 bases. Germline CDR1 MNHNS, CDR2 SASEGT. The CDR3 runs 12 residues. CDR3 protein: CASSEGSLGPHF. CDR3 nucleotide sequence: TGTGCCAGCAGTGAAGGAAGTTTAGGGCCGCATTTT.

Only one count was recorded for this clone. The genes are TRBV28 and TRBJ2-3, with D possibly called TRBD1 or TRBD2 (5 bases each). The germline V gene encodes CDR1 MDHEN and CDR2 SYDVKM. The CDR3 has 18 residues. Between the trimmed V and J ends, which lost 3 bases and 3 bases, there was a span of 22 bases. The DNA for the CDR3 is TGTGCCAGCAGTTTCGTTCGGGGTGGGGACGGATTTACAGATACGCAGTATTTT. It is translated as CASSFVRGGDGFTDTQYF.

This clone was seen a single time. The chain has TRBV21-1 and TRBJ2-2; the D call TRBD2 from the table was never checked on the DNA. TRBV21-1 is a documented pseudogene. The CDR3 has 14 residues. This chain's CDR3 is CASSKARAAGELFF. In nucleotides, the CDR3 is TGTGCCAGCAGCAAGGCGCGGGCGGCCGGGGAGCTGTTTTTT.

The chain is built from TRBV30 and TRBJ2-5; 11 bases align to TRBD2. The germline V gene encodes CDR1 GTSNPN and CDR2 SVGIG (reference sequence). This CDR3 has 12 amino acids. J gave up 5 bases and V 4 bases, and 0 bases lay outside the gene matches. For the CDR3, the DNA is TGTGCCTGGACTAGCGGGAGGGAGACCCAGTACTTC. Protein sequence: CAWTSGRETQYF. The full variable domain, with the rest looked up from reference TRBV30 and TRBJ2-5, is SQTIHQWPATLVQPVGSPLSLECTVEGTSNPNLYWYRQAAGRGLQLLFYSVGIGQISSEVPQNLSASRPQDRQFILSSKKLLLSDSGFYLCAWTSGRETQYFGPGTRLLVL.

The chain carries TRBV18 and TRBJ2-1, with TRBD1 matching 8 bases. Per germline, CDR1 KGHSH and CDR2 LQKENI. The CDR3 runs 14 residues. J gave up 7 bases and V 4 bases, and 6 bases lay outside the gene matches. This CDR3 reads CASSRDRGRNEQFF. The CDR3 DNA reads TGTGCCAGCTCACGAGACAGGGGAAGAAATGAGCAGTTCTTC.

DNA for the CDR3: TGTGCCTGGGAAGGGAGCGGGAGACACAATGAGCAGTTCTTC. Its translation: CAWEGSGRHNEQFF. The V gene is TRBV30, the J gene TRBJ2-1; 8 nucleotides agree with TRBD2. CDR1 GTSNPN and CDR2 SVGIG come from the germline V gene (reference sequence). CDR3 length equals 14 residues. Trimming removed 5 bases from V and 5 bases from J; junction bases left unmatched: 8.

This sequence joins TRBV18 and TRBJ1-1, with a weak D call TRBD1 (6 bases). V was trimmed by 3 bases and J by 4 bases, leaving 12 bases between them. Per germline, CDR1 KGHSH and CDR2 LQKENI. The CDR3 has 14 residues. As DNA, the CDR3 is TGTGCCAGCTCACCGACCAGGGACACCACTGAAGCTTTCTTT. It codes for CASSPTRDTTEAFF.